Given below is one T cell receptor (beta chain) in context. This entry is derived from a study of blood T cell repertoires in COVID-19. Original processing notes: Estimates of nucleated cell counts were drawn from the amplification of reference gene primers. TCRdb's table, derived via immunoSEQ multiplex PCR, lists solely in-frame clones and lacks some. The DNA gave D and trimming, while V, J and clone size come from that table. The sample lists 250,000 or so clones, about 89% occurring once. Participants were aged about 18 to 100 years, lived in 24 US areas, and enrolled virtually. Two negative PCRs, clearance, or symptom resolution characterized the recovered Cohort 3 donors. V gave up 3 bases and J gave up 2 bases; unmatched junction bases: 4. Germline V gives CDR1 SGDLS, CDR2 YYNGEE. This CDR3 is 15 amino acids long.

The rearrangement joins TRBV9 to TRBJ2-7; the match to TRBD2 covers 11 bases. Sequencing was performed on PBMCs or T cells enriched from blood (not recorded which). This clonotype was obtained from a man in his forties who had recovered from COVID-19. For the CDR3, the DNA is TGTGCCAGCAGCGCTAGCGGGGGGCCCCCCTACGAGCAGTACTTC. Protein: CASSASGGPPYEQYF.